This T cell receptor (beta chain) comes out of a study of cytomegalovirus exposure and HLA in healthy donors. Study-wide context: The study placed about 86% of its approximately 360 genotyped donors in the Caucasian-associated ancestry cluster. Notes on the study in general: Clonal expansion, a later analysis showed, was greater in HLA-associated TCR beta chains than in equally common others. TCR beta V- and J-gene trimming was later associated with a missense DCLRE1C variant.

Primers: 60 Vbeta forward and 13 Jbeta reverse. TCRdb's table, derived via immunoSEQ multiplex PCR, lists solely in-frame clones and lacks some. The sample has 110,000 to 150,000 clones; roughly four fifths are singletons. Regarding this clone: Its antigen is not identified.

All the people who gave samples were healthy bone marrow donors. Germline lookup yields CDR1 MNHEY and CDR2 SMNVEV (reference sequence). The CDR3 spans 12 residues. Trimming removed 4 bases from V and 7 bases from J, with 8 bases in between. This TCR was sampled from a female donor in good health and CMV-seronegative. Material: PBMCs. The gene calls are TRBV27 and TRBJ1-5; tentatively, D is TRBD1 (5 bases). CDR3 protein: CASSSRDQPQHF. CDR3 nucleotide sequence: TGTGCCAGCAGTTCGCGGGACCAGCCCCAGCATTTT.